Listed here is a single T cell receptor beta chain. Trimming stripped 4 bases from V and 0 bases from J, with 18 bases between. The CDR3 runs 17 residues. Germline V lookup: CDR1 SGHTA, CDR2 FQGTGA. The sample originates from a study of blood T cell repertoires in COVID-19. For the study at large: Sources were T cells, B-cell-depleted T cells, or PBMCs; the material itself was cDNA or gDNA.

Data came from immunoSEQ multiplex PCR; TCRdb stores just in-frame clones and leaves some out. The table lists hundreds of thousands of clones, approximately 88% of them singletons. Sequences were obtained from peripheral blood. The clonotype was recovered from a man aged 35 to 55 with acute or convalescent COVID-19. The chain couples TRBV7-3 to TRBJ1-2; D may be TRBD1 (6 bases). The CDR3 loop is CASSSYLLGGANYGYTF. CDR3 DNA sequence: TGTGCCAGCAGCTCCTATCTCTTAGGGGGAGCTAACTATGGCTACACCTTC.